These 5 T cell receptor beta chains came from one sample sequenced in a study of T cells in Graves' hyperthyroidism and ophthalmopathy. RNA transcripts yielded amplified TCR beta CDR3 regions. Initially, a first-round RT-PCR of the TCR CDR3 employed the HTBI primer set. TCRdb analysed the multiplex PCR reads with MiXCR anew, one entry per CDR3 protein. The repertoire includes 200,000 to 250,000 distinct CDR3 sequences, around 17% of them detected once, and around 30% sits in the top ten. The sample was blood. The receptors here all came from a woman between 18 and 30 years old with Graves' ophthalmopathy.

This clonotype came up many times. This chain uses TRBV6-2 or TRBV6-3 with TRBJ1-2, with D possibly matching TRBD1 (5 bases). The germline V gene has CDR1 MNHEY and CDR2 SVGEGT. This CDR3 is 14 amino acids long. Trimming shortened V by 5 bases and J by 1 base, and 11 bases separated the two germline ends. Here the CDR3 reads CASSEGQINYGYTF. The CDR3 DNA follows: TGTGCCAGCAGTGAGGGGCAAATTAACTATGGCTACACCTTC.

There are many counts of this clonotype. CDR3 nucleotides: TGTGCCAGCAGATATGGACAGGGGATGGACACTGAAGCTTTCTTT. This translates into CASRYGQGMDTEAFF. This chain joins TRBV2 and TRBJ1-1; 9 positions agree with TRBD1. This CDR3 region has 15 residues. V was clipped by 6 bases and J by 3 bases; unmatched bases: 8. CDR1 is SNHLY, CDR2 FYNNEI, per germline.

This clonotype was detected many times. The gene calls are TRBV20-1 and TRBJ2-7; unclear D gene. The CDR3 is 14 residues long. Trimming stripped 4 bases from V and 0 bases from J, with 13 bases between. Germline-derived CDR1 and CDR2 are DFQATT and SNEGSKA (reference sequence). The CDR3 DNA reads as TGCAGTGCTACTAGAATCGCGGCCTCCTACGAGCAGTACTTC. Protein product: CSATRIAASYEQYF.

Many counts were recorded for this clonotype. The V gene is TRBV7-9, the J gene TRBJ2-1; 15 bases are a match to TRBD2. Trimming took 2 bases from V and 6 from J; bases not matched to a gene: 2. The V gene's germline CDR1 is SEHNR and CDR2 FQNEAQ (reference sequence). The CDR3 has 16 residues. CDR3 sequence (DNA): TGTGCCAGCAGCTTAAGGACTAGCGGGGGGGCCAATGAGCAGTTCTTC. Translation: CASSLRTSGGANEQFF.

This clonotype has a count of ten or more. The rearrangement joins TRBV19 to TRBJ1-2, with TRBD1 matching 7 bases. Germline V CDR1 and CDR2: LNHDA, SQIVND (reference sequence). This CDR3 is built from 14 residues. After removal of 7 bases from V and 1 base from J, the junction contained 6 bases not matched to a gene. CDR3 loop: CASKGQSLNYGYTF. The CDR3 coding sequence is TGTGCCAGTAAGGGACAGTCTCTTAACTATGGCTACACCTTC.